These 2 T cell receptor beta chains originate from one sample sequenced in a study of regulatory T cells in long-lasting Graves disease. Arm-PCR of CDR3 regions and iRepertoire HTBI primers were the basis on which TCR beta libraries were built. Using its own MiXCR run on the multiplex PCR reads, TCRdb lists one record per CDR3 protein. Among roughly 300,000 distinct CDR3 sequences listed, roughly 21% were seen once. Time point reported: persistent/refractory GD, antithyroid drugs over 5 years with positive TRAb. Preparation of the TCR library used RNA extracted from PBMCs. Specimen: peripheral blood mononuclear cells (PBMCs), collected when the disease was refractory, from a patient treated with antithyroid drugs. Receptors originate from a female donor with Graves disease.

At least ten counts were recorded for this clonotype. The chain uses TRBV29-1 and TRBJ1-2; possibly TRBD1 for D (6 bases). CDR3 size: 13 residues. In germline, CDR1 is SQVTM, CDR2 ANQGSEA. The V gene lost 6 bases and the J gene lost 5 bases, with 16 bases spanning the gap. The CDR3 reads CSVLADSLYGYTF. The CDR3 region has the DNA TGCAGCGTACTGGCGGACAGCCTGTATGGCTACACCTTC.

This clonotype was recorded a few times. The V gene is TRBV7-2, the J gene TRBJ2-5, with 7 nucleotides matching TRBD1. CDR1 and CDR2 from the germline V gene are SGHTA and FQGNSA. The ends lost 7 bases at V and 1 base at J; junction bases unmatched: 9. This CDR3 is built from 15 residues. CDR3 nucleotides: TGTGCCAGCACCGTCAGACAGGGTTCCCAAGAGACCCAGTACTTC. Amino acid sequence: CASTVRQGSQETQYF.